What follows describes a single T cell receptor (beta chain). Its antigen is currently unknown. This sample was included in a study of long-term antiretroviral therapy in people with HIV. Notes on the study in general: Even long-term ART left TRB diversity below transplant donor controls, despite gains. Whichever time point was examined, clones expanded before ART dominated the repertoire. ART adherence, viral resistance and therapy changes went unrecorded.

The V and J ends lost 8 bases and 10 bases respectively, with 18 bases between them. The CDR3 is 13 amino acids. Per germline, CDR1 SNHLY and CDR2 FYNNEI. At the survey level, the v3.0 immunoSEQ assay was run. Sequenced by immunoSEQ multiplex PCR; TCRdb stores in-frame clones only, minus some. Here the sample spans 11,000 to 15,000 clones, roughly 86% being singletons. Sequencing was performed on unsorted PBMCs, taken 6.2 years after starting antiretroviral therapy. The clonotype originates from a man in his forties with HIV. This chain links TRBV2 with TRBJ2-1; a weak D match, TRBD1 (6 bases). CDR3 loop: CASEGVRAREQFF. CDR3 bases: TGTGCCAGCGAGGGGGTCAGGGCTCGGGAGCAGTTCTTC.